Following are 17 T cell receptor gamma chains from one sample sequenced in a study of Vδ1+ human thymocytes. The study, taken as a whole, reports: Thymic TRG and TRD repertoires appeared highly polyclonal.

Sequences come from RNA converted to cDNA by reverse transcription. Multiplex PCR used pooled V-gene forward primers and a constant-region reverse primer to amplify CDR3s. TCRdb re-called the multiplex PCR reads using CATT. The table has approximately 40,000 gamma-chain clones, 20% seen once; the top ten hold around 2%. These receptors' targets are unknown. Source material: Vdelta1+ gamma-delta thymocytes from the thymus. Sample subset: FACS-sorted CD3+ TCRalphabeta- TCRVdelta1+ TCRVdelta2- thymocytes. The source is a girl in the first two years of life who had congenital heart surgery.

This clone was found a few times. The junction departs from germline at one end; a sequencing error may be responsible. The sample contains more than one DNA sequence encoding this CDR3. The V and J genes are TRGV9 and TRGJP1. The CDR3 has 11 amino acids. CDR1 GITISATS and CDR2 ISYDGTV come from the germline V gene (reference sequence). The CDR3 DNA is TGTGCCTTGTGGGAGGGTTGGTTCAAGATATTC. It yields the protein CALWEGWFKIF.

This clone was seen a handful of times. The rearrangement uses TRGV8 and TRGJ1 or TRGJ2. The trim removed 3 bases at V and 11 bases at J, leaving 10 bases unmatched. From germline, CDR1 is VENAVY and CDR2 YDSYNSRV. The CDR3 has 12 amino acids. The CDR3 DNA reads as TGTGCCACCTGGGATGGCCCATTCGAGAAACTCTTT. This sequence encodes CATWDGPFEKLF.

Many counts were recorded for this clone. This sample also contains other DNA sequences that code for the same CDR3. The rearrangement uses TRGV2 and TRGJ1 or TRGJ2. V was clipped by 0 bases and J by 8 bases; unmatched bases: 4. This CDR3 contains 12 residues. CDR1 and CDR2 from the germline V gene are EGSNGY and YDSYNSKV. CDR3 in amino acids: CATWDGLHKKLF. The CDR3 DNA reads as TGTGCCACCTGGGACGGGCTCCATAAGAAACTCTTT.

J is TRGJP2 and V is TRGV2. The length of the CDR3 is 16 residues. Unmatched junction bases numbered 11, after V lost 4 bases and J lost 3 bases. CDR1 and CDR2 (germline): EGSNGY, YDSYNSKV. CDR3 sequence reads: CATWDFSQGSDWIKTF. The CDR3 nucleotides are TGTGCCACCTGGGATTTTTCCCAGGGTAGTGATTGGATCAAGACGTTT.

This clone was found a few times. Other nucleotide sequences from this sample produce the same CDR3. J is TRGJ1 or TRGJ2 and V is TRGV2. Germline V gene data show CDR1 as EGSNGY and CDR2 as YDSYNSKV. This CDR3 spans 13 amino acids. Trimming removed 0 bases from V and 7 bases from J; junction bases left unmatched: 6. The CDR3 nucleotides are TGTGCCACCTGGGACGGGCAGTGCTATAAGAAACTCTTT. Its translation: CATWDGQCYKKLF.

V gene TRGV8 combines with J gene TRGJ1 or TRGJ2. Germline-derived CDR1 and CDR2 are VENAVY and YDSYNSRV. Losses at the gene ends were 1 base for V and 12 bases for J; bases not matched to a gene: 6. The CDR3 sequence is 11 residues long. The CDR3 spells CATWDSPRKLF. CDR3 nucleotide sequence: TGTGCCACCTGGGATAGTCCGAGGAAACTCTTT.

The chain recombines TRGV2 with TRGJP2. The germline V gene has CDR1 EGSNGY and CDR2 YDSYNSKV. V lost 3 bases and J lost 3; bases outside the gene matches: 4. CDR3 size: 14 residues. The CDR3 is CATWDRGSDWIKTF. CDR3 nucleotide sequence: TGTGCCACCTGGGACCGGGGTAGTGATTGGATCAAGACGTTT.

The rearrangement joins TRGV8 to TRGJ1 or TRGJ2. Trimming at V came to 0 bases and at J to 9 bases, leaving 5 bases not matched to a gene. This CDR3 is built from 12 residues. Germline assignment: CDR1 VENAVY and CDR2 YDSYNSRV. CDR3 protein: CATWDRPGKKLF. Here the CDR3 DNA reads TGTGCCACCTGGGATAGGCCGGGTAAGAAACTCTTT.

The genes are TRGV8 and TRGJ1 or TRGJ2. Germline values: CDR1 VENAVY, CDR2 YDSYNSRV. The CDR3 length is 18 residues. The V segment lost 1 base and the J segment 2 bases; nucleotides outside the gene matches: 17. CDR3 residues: CATWDRGSINRDYYKKLF. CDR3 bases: TGTGCCACCTGGGATAGAGGATCAATCAATCGGGATTATTATAAGAAACTCTTT.

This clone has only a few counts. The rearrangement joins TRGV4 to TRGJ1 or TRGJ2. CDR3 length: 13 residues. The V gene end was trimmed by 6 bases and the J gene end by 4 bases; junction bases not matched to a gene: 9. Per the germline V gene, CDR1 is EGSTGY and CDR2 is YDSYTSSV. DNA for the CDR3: TGTGCCACCTGGTCCTGGGGGTATTATAAGAAACTCTTT. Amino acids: CATWSWGYYKKLF.

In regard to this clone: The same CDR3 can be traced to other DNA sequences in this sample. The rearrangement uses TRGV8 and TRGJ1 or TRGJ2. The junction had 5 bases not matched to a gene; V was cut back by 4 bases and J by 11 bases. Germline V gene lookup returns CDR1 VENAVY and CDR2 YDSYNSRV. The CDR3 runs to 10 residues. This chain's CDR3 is CATWESEKLF. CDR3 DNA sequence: TGTGCCACCTGGGAATCGGAGAAACTCTTT.

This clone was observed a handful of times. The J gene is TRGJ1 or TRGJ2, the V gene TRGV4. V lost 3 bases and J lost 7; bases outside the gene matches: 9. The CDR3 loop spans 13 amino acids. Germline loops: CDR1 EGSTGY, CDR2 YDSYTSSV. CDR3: CATWDPAGYKKLF. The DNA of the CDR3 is TGTGCCACCTGGGATCCGGCGGGGTATAAGAAACTCTTT.

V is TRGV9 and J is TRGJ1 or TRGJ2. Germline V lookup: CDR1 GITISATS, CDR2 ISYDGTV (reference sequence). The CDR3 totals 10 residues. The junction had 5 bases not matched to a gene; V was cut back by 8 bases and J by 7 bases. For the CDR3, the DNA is TGTGCCTTGTTGGGGTATAAGAAACTCTTT. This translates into CALLGYKKLF.

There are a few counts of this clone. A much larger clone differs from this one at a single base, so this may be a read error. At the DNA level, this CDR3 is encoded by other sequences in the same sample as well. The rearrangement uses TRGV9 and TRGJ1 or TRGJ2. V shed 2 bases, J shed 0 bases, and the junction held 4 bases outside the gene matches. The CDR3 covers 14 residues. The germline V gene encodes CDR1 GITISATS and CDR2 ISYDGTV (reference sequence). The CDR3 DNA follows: TGTGCCTTGTGGGAGGGGCCGAATTATTATAAGAAACTCTTT. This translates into CALWEGPNYYKKLF.

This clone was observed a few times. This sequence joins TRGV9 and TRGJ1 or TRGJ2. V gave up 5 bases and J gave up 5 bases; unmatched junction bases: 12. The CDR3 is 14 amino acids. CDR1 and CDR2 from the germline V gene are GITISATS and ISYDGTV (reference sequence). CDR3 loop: CALWGPQKNYKKLF. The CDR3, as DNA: TGTGCCTTGTGGGGGCCCCAAAAGAATTATAAGAAACTCTTT.

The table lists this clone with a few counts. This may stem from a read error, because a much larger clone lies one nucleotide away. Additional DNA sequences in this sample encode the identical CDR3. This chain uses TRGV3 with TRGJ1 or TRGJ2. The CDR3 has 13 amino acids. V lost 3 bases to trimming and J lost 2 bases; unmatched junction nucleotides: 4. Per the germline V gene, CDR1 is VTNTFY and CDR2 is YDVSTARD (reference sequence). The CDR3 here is CATWDRDYYKKLF. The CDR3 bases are TGTGCCACCTGGGACCGGGATTATTATAAGAAACTCTTT.

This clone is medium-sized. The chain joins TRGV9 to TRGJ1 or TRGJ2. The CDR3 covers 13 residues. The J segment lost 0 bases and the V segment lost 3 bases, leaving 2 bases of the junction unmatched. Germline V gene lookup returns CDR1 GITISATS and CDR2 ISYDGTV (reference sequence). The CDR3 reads CALWEWNYYKKLF. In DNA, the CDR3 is TGTGCCTTGTGGGAGTGGAATTATTATAAGAAACTCTTT.